These T cell receptor beta chains were read from a single sample in a study of Ad26.COV2.S vaccination and SARS-CoV-2 variants. This table comes from immunoSEQ multiplex PCR, and its TCRdb copy is limited to in-frame clones, with some not included. The sample includes about 350,000 clones, about 85% of them seen just once. The sample was peripheral blood, taken in a trial of Ad26.COV2.S vaccine versus placebo. These receptors were taken from a person between 18 and 65 years old who received the Ad26.COV2.S COVID-19 vaccine or a placebo. The conserved cysteine and the conserved F or W are not part of the CDR3 here. A clone size is listed for some rows: how often the clone was seen (once, few, many), or a class if it is expanded.

CDR3 length: 12; V gene: TRBV24-1; clone size: NA; CDR3 protein: ATSDHGQDYGYT
CDR3 length: 14; V gene: TRBV20-1; clone size: NA; CDR3 protein: SASGLGQGIAYEQY
CDR3 length: 14; V gene: TRBV13; clone size: NA; CDR3 protein: ASSLGGGPPTDTQY
CDR3 length: 15; V gene: TRBV18; clone size: NA; CDR3 protein: ASSPTARPGQGNEQY
CDR3 length: 15; V gene: TRBV4-3; clone size: NA; CDR3 protein: ASSQVVGAPSGDEQY
CDR3 length: 10; V gene: TRBV5-5; clone size: NA; CDR3 protein: ASSRRGETQY
CDR3 length: 11; V gene: TRBV3-1/TRBV3-2; clone size: NA; CDR3 protein: ASSPKQGGEQF
CDR3 length: 11; V gene: TRBV2; clone size: NA; CDR3 protein: ANQMAENTEAF
CDR3 length: 13; V gene: TRBV24-1; clone size: once; CDR3 protein: ATSDRTGGSNEQF
CDR3 length: 16; V gene: TRBV18; clone size: NA; CDR3 protein: ASSLRTSGGPSQETQY
CDR3 length: 12; V gene: TRBV5-1; clone size: NA; CDR3 protein: ASSLLAGEYEQY
CDR3 length: 15; V gene: TRBV5-6; clone size: NA; CDR3 protein: ASSLFQSAAGANVLT
CDR3 length: 11; V gene: TRBV7-9; clone size: once; CDR3 protein: ASSFQENQPQH
CDR3 length: 14; V gene: TRBV4-1; clone size: NA; CDR3 protein: ASSQDRGREEYDYT
CDR3 length: 16; V gene: TRBV4-2; clone size: NA; CDR3 protein: ASSQHQLPGLAVYEQY
CDR3 length: 13; V gene: TRBV19; clone size: NA; CDR3 protein: ASSIAASLTYEQY
CDR3 length: 12; V gene: TRBV6-5; clone size: NA; CDR3 protein: ASTGRGYNSPLH
CDR3 length: 12; V gene: TRBV3-1/TRBV3-2; clone size: NA; CDR3 protein: ASSRTSGAYEQY
CDR3 length: 9; V gene: TRBV28; clone size: NA; CDR3 protein: ASAGHYGYT
CDR3 length: 15; V gene: TRBV7-2; clone size: NA; CDR3 protein: ASSPPLGQGARGGYT